These 27 T cell receptor beta chains were all obtained from the same sample, sequenced in a study of a mutant IDH1 vaccine in newly diagnosed glioma. The repertoire was sequenced with immunoSEQ multiplex PCR; TCRdb's copy has only in-frame clones and lacks some. The sample records about 50,000 clones, just under 80% being singletons. Documented time point: week 5, during vaccination. The study gave 300 ug of mutant IDH1 20-mer peptide per vaccine dose, with topical imiquimod. Their antigen targets remain unknown. Sample: PBMCs, taken from a glioma patient whose treatment included an IDH1 peptide vaccine. These receptors were taken from a man over 45 with glioma.

The genes are TRBV9 and TRBJ1-2; TRBD1 might be the D (6 bases). Trimming pared 4 bases from V and 4 bases from J, leaving 17 bases between. CDR1 and CDR2 from the germline V gene are SGDLS and YYNGEE. CDR3 size: 15 residues. The CDR3 bases are TGTGCCAGCAGCTATCAACAGGGAAGGACCTATGGCTACACCTTC. Translating it yields CASSYQQGRTYGYTF.

This chain connects TRBV9 to TRBJ2-3, with D tentatively TRBD2 (5 bases). Germline lookup yields CDR1 SGDLS and CDR2 YYNGEE. Trimming cost V 4 bases and J 2 bases, with 11 bases left between them. CDR3 size: 14 residues. CDR3 sequence: CASSSGITTDTQYF. CDR3 coding DNA: TGTGCCAGCAGCTCCGGGATTACCACAGATACGCAGTATTTT. The full variable domain, with the rest looked up from reference TRBV9 and TRBJ2-3, is DSGVTQTPKHLITATGQRVTLRCSPRSGDLSVYWYQQSLDQGLQFLIQYYNGEERAKGNILERFSAQQFPDLHSELNLSSLELGDSALYFCASSSGITTDTQYFGPGTRLTVL.

For the CDR3, the DNA is TGTGCCAGCAGCCAAGCCGGGACAGGCAGGATGGCCCAGCATTTT. The encoded protein is CASSQAGTGRMAQHF. This rearrangement joins TRBV4-2 to TRBJ1-5; 8 bases are shared with TRBD1. The CDR3 covers 15 residues. Looked up from germline, CDR1 is LGHNA and CDR2 is YNFKEQ. J gave up 11 bases and V 1 base, and 10 bases lay outside the gene matches.

This chain connects TRBV7-2 to TRBJ1-1; D gene uncertain. The CDR3 is 14 residues long. Germline V gene data show CDR1 as SGHTA and CDR2 as FQGNSA. The V gene lost 3 bases and the J gene lost 1 base, with 9 bases spanning the gap. The CDR3 coding sequence is TGTGCCAGCAGCTTCCTCCAGAGGAACACTGAAGCTTTCTTT. Amino acids: CASSFLQRNTEAFF.

J is TRBJ1-1 and V is TRBV6-5; 9 bases agree with TRBD1. There are 15 residues in the CDR3. The V gene's germline CDR1 is MNHEY and CDR2 SVGAGI. Losses at the gene ends were 5 bases for V and 4 bases for J; bases not matched to a gene: 8. CDR3 nucleotides: TGTGCCAGCAGTGCCAGGACAGGGGCTTTCACTGAAGCTTTCTTT. Encoded protein: CASSARTGAFTEAFF.

The chain joins TRBV4-3 to TRBJ1-3; 7 bases align to TRBD1. Germline lookup yields CDR1 LGHNA and CDR2 YSLEER. The CDR3 sequence is 15 residues long. The V and J ends lost 6 bases and 3 bases, in that order; junction bases with no gene match: 8. The DNA for the CDR3 is TGCGCCAGCAGTCCAGGGGACAGAATTGGAAACACCATATATTTT. It encodes CASSPGDRIGNTIYF.

The chain links TRBV6-6 to TRBJ1-2; unclear D gene. This CDR3 spans 10 amino acids. Trimming left V 6 bases short and J 4 bases short, with 3 bases between. Germline assignment: CDR1 MNHNY and CDR2 SVGAGI (reference sequence). The CDR3: CASRTYGYTF. The CDR3 DNA sequence: TGTGCCAGCAGGACCTATGGCTACACCTTC.

The CDR3 DNA reads TGTGCCAGCAGAGCAGGGGGCTCCTACAATGAGCAGTTCTTC. Amino acid sequence: CASRAGGSYNEQFF. This chain links TRBV28 with TRBJ2-1; TRBD1 matches 7 bases. J gave up 0 bases and V 6 bases, and 2 bases lay outside the gene matches. The CDR3 covers 14 residues. Germline assignment: CDR1 MDHEN and CDR2 SYDVKM.

This chain links TRBV19 with TRBJ2-7; perhaps TRBD2 as D (6 bases). The CDR3 is 13 residues long. CDR1 is LNHDA, CDR2 SQIVND, per germline (reference sequence). The germline V and J ends were trimmed by 1 base and 7 bases, with 11 bases remaining between them. CDR3: CASSIVTAGEQYF. The CDR3 DNA sequence: TGTGCCAGTAGTATAGTTACGGCGGGAGAGCAGTACTTC.

The chain uses TRBV5-6 and TRBJ1-6; no reliable D call. The CDR3 consists of 12 residues. Between the trimmed V and J ends, which lost 2 bases and 8 bases, there was a span of 5 bases. Germline V gene sequence: CDR1 SGHDT, CDR2 YYEEEE. CDR3 nucleotides: TGTGCCAGCAGCTTAGGAGATTCACCCCTCCACTTT. Its translation is CASSLGDSPLHF.

V and J are TRBV2 and TRBJ2-3, with 15 bases that match TRBD2. This CDR3 comprises 15 residues. The germline V gene encodes CDR1 SNHLY and CDR2 FYNNEI. J lost 8 bases, V lost 4 bases, and 4 bases had no gene match. The CDR3 nucleotides read TGTGCCAGCAGTGGGACTAGCGGGGGGGCCGGTACGCAGTATTTT. Translated, it gives CASSGTSGGAGTQYF.

This chain links TRBV29-1 with TRBJ2-1; D is ambiguous. The V gene's germline CDR1 is SQVTM and CDR2 ANQGSEA. The V gene lost 5 bases and the J gene lost 4 bases, with 18 bases spanning the gap. This CDR3 has 15 amino acids. In DNA form, the CDR3 reads TGCAGCGTTCACCTCGTGGGGTTCTCGTACAATGAGCAGTTCTTC. Translated, it gives CSVHLVGFSYNEQFF.

This clone was seen a few times. This chain links TRBV20-1 with TRBJ2-7, with D unresolved. The length of the CDR3 is 11 residues. The V gene's germline CDR1 is DFQATT and CDR2 SNEGSKA (reference sequence). Trimming cost V 6 bases and J 12 bases, with 18 bases left between them. The CDR3 sequence: CSAARQVERYF. The CDR3, as DNA: TGCAGTGCCGCCCGGCAGGTGGAAAGGTACTTC.

This clone showed up just a few times. The V and J genes are TRBV14 and TRBJ2-2; D not resolved. In germline, CDR1 is SGHDN, CDR2 FVKESK. The CDR3 consists of 16 residues. The ends were cut back, 4 bases at V and 5 bases at J, with 17 bases in the middle. CDR3 sequence (DNA): TGTGCCAGCAGCCCCCCGATCCGTATCGGAACCGGGGAGCTGTTTTTT. It codes for CASSPPIRIGTGELFF.

A few counts support this clone. The chain links TRBV6-6 to TRBJ1-1, with a possible D match to TRBD1 (5 bases). The CDR3 length is 15 residues. The germline V gene encodes CDR1 MNHNY and CDR2 SVGAGI (reference sequence). V was shortened by 5 bases and J by 1 base, with 14 bases between the two germline ends. CDR3 in DNA: TGTGCCAGCAGTGGGCCAGGGAAATCGAACACTGAAGCTTTCTTT. It encodes CASSGPGKSNTEAFF.

The V and J genes are TRBV30 and TRBJ2-5, with D unclear. V lost 0 bases to trimming and J lost 5 bases, with 7 bases between them. Germline V gene data show CDR1 as GTSNPN and CDR2 as SVGIG (reference sequence). The CDR3 sequence is 12 residues long. The CDR3 DNA sequence: TGTGCCTGGAGTGTGCGGCGGGAGACCCAGTACTTC. Its protein product is CAWSVRRETQYF.

The CDR3 nucleotides read TGTGCCAGCAGTGAAAGGGTCAGTGCTAACTATGGCTACACCTTC. Residues: CASSERVSANYGYTF. The V gene is TRBV6-1, the J gene TRBJ1-2, with unresolved D. This CDR3 is 15 amino acids long. V was shortened by 2 bases and J by 0 bases, with 10 bases between the two germline ends. Germline V gives CDR1 MNHNS, CDR2 SASEGT.

V gene TRBV9 combines with J gene TRBJ1-1; D is perhaps TRBD1 (5 bases). CDR3 length equals 13 residues. Trimming stripped 4 bases from V and 4 bases from J, with 11 bases between. Per the germline V gene, CDR1 is SGDLS and CDR2 is YYNGEE. CDR3 DNA: TGTGCCAGCAGCCTCCAAAGGGGCACTGAAGCTTTCTTT. Amino acids: CASSLQRGTEAFF. The full variable domain, rest sourced from reference TRBV9 and TRBJ1-1, is DSGVTQTPKHLITATGQRVTLRCSPRSGDLSVYWYQQSLDQGLQFLIQYYNGEERAKGNILERFSAQQFPDLHSELNLSSLELGDSALYFCASSLQRGTEAFFGQGTRLTVV.

The chain couples TRBV9 to TRBJ1-4; D is unclear. V was trimmed by 0 bases and J by 8 bases, leaving 11 bases between them. The CDR3 is 14 residues long. Per germline, CDR1 SGDLS and CDR2 YYNGEE. Here the CDR3 reads CASSVGTLREKLFF. The CDR3 DNA follows: TGTGCCAGCAGCGTAGGAACCCTAAGGGAAAAACTGTTTTTT.

This rearrangement joins TRBV4-1 to TRBJ1-4; tentative D call: TRBD1 (5 bases). Germline V lookup: CDR1 MGHRA, CDR2 YSYEKL. There are 16 residues in the CDR3. The germline V and J ends were trimmed by 6 bases and 0 bases, with 14 bases remaining between them. In DNA form, the CDR3 reads TGCGCCAGCAGTCCCACAGGAGACTCAACTAATGAAAAACTGTTTTTT. Translated, it gives CASSPTGDSTNEKLFF.

V and J are TRBV4-2 and TRBJ2-1; 8 positions agree with TRBD2. Germline CDR1 reads LGHNA; CDR2 reads YNFKEQ. Trimming at V came to 4 bases and at J to 3 bases, leaving 8 bases not matched to a gene. The CDR3 sequence is 16 residues long. CDR3 sequence reads: CASSPPGGAGYNEQFF. CDR3 coding DNA: TGTGCCAGCAGCCCCCCCGGGGGGGCAGGCTACAATGAGCAGTTCTTC.

V usage is TRBV6-6 and J usage is TRBJ2-7; D is unclear. Germline V gene sequence: CDR1 MNHNY, CDR2 SVGAGI (reference sequence). This CDR3 contains 14 residues. Between the trimmed V and J ends, which lost 6 bases and 0 bases, there was a span of 12 bases. CDR3 region: CASRRTASSYEQYF. The DNA for the CDR3 is TGTGCCAGCAGAAGGACCGCCAGCTCCTACGAGCAGTACTTC.

The V call is TRBV2, the J call TRBJ2-1; TRBD1 might be the D (6 bases). Looked up from germline, CDR1 is SNHLY and CDR2 is FYNNEI. With 4 bases removed from V and 4 bases from J, the gap between germline ends came to 14 bases. This CDR3 spans 15 amino acids. The CDR3 nucleotides read TGTGCCAGCAGTGTCTCCTCCACAGGGTACAATGAGCAGTTCTTC. The encoded protein is CASSVSSTGYNEQFF.

The chain has TRBV5-6 and TRBJ1-4; D is unresolved. The CDR3 extends over 15 amino acids. The germline V gene has CDR1 SGHDT and CDR2 YYEEEE. Trimming removed 0 bases from V and 7 bases from J, with 13 bases in between. CDR3 DNA: TGTGCCAGCAGCTTGGGGGGAGGTCAGAGTGAAAAACTGTTTTTT. This gives the protein CASSLGGGQSEKLFF.

The CDR3 nucleotides read TGCAGCGTTAGCTCGGGGCCCGGGGAGCTGTTTTTT. This codes for CSVSSGPGELFF. The chain has TRBV29-1 and TRBJ2-2, with D perhaps being TRBD1 or TRBD2 (5 bases each). V was shortened by 5 bases and J by 6 bases, with 10 bases between the two germline ends. The CDR3 runs to 12 residues. CDR1 and CDR2 (germline): SQVTM, ANQGSEA.

The V call is TRBV5-4, the J call TRBJ2-7, with TRBD2 identical over 16 bases. With V trimmed by 4 bases and J by 2 bases, 6 bases remained unmatched. This CDR3 spans 17 amino acids. Germline assignment: CDR1 SGHNT and CDR2 YYREEE (reference sequence). CDR3 region: CASSRGTSGGGAYEQYF. The CDR3 nucleotides are TGTGCCAGCAGCCGAGGGACTAGCGGGGGGGGAGCCTACGAGCAGTACTTC.

This clone was recorded a few times. The V and J genes are TRBV14 and TRBJ1-2; D is unclear. This CDR3 contains 15 residues. The V and J ends lost 5 bases and 0 bases respectively, with 13 bases between them. Germline loops: CDR1 SGHDN, CDR2 FVKESK. CDR3 DNA: TGTGCCAGCAGCGGAGGGTATCCCACTAACTATGGCTACACCTTC. It translates to CASSGGYPTNYGYTF.